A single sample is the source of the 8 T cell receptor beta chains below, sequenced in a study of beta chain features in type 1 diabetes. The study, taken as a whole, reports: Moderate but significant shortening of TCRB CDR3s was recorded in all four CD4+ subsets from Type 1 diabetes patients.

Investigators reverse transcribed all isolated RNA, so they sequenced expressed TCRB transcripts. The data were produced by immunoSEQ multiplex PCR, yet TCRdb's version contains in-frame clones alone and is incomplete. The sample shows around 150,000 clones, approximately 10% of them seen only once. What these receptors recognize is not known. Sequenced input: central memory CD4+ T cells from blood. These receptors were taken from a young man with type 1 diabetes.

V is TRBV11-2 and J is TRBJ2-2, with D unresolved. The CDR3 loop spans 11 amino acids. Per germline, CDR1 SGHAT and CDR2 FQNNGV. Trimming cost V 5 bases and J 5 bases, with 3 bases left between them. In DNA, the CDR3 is TGTGCCAGCAGCCTTACCGGGGAGCTGTTTTTT. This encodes CASSLTGELFF.

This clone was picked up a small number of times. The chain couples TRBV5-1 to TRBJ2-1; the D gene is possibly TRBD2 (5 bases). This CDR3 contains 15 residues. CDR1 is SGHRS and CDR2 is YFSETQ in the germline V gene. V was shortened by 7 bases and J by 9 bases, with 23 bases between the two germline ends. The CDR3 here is CASSEYGPGVGEQFF. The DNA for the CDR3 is TGCGCCAGCTCGGAATACGGGCCCGGGGTTGGTGAGCAGTTCTTC.

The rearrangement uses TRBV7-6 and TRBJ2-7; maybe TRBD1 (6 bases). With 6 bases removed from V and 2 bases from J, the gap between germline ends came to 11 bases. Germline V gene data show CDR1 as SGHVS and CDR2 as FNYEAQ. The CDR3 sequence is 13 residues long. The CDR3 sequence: CASSKQGPYEQYF. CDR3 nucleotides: TGTGCCAGCAGTAAACAGGGCCCCTACGAGCAGTACTTC.

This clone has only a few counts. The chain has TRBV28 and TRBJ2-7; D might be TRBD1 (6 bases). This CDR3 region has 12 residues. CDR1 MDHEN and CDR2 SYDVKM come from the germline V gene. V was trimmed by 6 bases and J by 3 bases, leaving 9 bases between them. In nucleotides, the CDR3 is TGTGCCAGCAGCCAACAGGGCTACGAGCAGTACTTC. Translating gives CASSQQGYEQYF. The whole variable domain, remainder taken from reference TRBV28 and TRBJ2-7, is DVKVTQSSRYLVKRTGEKVFLECVQDMDHENMFWYRQDPGLGLRLIYFSYDVKMKEKGDIPEGYSVSREKKERFSLILESASTNQTSMYLCASSQQGYEQYFGPGTRLTVT.

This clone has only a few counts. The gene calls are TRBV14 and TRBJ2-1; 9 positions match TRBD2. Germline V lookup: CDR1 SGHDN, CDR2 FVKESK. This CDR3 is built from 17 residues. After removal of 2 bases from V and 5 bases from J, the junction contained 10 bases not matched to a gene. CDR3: CASSQTRASGTNNEQFF. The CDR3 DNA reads TGTGCCAGCAGCCAAACCCGAGCTAGCGGGACGAACAATGAGCAGTTCTTC.

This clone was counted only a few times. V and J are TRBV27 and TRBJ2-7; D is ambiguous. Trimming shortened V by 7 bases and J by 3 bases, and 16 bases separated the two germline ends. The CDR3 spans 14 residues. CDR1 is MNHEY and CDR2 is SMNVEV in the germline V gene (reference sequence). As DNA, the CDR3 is TGTGCCAGCAACCGACTGGCGTCGGGCTACGAGCAGTACTTC. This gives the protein CASNRLASGYEQYF.

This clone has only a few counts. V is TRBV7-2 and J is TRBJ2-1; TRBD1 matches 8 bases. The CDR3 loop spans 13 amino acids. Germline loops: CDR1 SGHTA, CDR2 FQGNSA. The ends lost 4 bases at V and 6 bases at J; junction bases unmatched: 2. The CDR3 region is CASSSGQGNEQFF. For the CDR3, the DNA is TGTGCCAGCAGCTCCGGACAGGGCAATGAGCAGTTCTTC.

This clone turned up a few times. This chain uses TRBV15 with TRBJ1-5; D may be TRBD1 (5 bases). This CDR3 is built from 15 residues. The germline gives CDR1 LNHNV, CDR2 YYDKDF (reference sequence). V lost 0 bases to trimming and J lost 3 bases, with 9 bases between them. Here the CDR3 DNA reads TGTGCCACCAGCAGAGAGATAGGGGACAATCAGCCCCAGCATTTT. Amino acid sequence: CATSREIGDNQPQHF.